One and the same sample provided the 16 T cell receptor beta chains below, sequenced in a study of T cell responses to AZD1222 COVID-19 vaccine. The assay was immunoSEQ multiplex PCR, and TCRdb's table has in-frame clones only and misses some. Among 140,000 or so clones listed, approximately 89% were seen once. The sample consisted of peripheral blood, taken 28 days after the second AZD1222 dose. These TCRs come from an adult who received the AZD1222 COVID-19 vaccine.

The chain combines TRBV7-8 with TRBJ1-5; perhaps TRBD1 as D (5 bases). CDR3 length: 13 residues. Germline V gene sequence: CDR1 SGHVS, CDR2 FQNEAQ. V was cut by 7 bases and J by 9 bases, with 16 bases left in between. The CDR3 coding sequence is TGTGCCAGCAACCCCCTTGGGAGGGGGCCCCAGCATTTT. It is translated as CASNPLGRGPQHF.

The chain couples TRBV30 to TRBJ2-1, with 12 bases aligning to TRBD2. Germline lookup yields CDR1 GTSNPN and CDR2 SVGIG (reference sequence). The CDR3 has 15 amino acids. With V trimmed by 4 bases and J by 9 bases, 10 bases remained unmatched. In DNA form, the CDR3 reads TGTGCCTGGACCAAAATGACTAGCGGGAGTACTGAGCAGTTCTTC. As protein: CAWTKMTSGSTEQFF.

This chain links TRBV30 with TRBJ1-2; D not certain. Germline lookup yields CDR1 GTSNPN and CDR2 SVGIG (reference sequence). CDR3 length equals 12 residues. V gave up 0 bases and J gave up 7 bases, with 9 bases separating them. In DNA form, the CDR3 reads TGTGCCTGGAGTGTATCTGAGCGTGGCTACACCTTC. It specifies CAWSVSERGYTF.

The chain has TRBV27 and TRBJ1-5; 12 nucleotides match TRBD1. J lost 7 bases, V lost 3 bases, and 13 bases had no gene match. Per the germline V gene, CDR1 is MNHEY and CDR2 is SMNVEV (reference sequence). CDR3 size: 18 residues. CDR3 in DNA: TGTGCCAGCAGTTTGGGGGGACAGGGGGCTAGGAGGGGACAGCCCCAGCATTTT. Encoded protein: CASSLGGQGARRGQPQHF.

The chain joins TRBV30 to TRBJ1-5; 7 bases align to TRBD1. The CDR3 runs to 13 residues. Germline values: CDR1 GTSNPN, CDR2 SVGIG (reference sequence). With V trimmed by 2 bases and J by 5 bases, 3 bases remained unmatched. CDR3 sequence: CAWSYRGDQPQHF. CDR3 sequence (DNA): TGTGCCTGGAGTTACAGGGGAGATCAGCCCCAGCATTTT.

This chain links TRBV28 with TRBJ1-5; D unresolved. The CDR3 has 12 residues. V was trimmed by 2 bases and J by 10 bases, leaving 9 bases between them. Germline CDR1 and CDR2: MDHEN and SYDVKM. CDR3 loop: CASSLPGIPQHF. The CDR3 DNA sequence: TGTGCCAGCAGTTTACCTGGAATCCCCCAGCATTTT.

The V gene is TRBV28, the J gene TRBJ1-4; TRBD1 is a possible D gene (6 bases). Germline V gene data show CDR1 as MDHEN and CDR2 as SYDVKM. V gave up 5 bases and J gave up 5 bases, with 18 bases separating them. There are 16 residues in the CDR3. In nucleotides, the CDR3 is TGTGCCAGCAGTCGACTCACAGGGAACGCAAATGAAAAACTGTTTTTT. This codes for CASSRLTGNANEKLFF. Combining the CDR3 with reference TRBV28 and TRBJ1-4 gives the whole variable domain DVKVTQSSRYLVKRTGEKVFLECVQDMDHENMFWYRQDPGLGLRLIYFSYDVKMKEKGDIPEGYSVSREKKERFSLILESASTNQTSMYLCASSRLTGNANEKLFFGSGTQLSVL.

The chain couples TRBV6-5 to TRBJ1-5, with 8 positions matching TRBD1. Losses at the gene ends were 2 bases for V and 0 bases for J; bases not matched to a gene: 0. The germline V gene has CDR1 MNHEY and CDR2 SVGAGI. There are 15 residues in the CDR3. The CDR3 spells CASSYGTGSNQPQHF. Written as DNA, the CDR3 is TGTGCCAGCAGTTACGGGACAGGTAGCAATCAGCCCCAGCATTTT.

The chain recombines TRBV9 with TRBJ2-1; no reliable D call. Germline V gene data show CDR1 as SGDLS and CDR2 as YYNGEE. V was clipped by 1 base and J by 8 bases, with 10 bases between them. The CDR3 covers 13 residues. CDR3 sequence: CASSVYRGDEQFF. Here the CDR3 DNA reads TGTGCCAGCAGCGTATACCGAGGCGATGAGCAGTTCTTC.

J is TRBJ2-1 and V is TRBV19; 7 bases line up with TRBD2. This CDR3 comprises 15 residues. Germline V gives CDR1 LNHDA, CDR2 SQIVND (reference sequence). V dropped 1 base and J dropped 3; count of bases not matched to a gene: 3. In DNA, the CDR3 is TGTGCCAGTAGTATAGTCGGGGGGAACTACAATGAGCAGTTCTTC. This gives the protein CASSIVGGNYNEQFF.

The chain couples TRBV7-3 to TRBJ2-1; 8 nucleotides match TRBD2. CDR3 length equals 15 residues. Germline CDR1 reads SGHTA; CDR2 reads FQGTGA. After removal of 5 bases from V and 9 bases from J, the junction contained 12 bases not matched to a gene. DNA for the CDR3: TGTGCCAGCAGCCCCCGGGGAGCGGGAGTAGGTGAGCAGTTCTTC. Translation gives CASSPRGAGVGEQFF.

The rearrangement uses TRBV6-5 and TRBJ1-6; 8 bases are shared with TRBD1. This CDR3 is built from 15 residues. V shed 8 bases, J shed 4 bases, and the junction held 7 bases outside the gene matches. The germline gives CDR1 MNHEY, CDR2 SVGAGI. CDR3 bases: TGTGCCAGCCGGACAGGGAGCTCATATAATTCACCCCTCCACTTT. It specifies CASRTGSSYNSPLHF.

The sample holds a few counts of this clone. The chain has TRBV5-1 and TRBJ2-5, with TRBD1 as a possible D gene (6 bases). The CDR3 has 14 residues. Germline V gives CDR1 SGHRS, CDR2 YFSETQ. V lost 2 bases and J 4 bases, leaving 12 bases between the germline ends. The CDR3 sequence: CASSFNRDRETQYF. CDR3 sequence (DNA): TGCGCCAGCAGCTTTAACAGGGATCGAGAGACCCAGTACTTC.

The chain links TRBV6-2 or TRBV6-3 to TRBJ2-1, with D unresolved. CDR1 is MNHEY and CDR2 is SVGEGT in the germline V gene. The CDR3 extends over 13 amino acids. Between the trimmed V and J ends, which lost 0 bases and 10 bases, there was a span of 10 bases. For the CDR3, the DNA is TGTGCCAGCAGTTACTCACTTCTTAACGAGCAGTTCTTC. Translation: CASSYSLLNEQFF.

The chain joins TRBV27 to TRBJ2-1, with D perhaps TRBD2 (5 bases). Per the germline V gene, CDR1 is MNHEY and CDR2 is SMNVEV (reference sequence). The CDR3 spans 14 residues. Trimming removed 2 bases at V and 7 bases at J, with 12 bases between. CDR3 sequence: CASSLPSRGNEQFF. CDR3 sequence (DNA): TGTGCCAGCAGTTTACCCAGCCGGGGTAATGAGCAGTTCTTC.

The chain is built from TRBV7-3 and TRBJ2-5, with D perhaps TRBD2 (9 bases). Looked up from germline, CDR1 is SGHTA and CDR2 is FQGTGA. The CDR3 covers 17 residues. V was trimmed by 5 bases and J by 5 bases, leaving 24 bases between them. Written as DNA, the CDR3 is TGTGCCAGCAGCCCAGGGACAGGCGGGAGGGCCCAGGAGACCCAGTACTTC. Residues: CASSPGTGGRAQETQYF.